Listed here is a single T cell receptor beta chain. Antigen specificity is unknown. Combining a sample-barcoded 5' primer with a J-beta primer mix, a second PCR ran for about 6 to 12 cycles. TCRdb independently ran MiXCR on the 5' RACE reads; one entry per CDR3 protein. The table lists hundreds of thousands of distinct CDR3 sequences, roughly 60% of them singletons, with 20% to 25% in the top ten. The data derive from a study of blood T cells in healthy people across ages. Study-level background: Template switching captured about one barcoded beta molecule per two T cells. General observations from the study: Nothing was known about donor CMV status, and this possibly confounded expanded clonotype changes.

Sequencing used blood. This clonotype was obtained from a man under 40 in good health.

The CDR3 reads CASSLPGRSDEQFF. As DNA, the CDR3 is TGTGCCAGCAGCTTACCGGGGCGTTCAGATGAGCAGTTCTTC. This rearrangement joins TRBV7-2 to TRBJ2-1; D could derive from TRBD1 or TRBD2 (5 bases each). Deletions cut 2 bases from V and 8 bases from J, with 13 bases between. Germline V gene data show CDR1 as SGHTA and CDR2 as FQGNSA. The CDR3 sequence is 14 residues long.